These 28 T cell receptor beta chains were all obtained from the same sample, sequenced in a study of T cell changes during pregnancy in multiple sclerosis. The data were produced by immunoSEQ multiplex PCR, yet TCRdb's version contains in-frame clones alone and is incomplete. The repertoire holds approximately 100,000 clones, with almost 95% as singletons. Source: peripheral blood, taken after pregnancy. These receptors all stem from a female donor with multiple sclerosis, enrolled in a pregnancy study.

The rearrangement links TRBV7-2 to TRBJ1-3, with 7 bases aligning to TRBD1. Per germline, CDR1 SGHTA and CDR2 FQGNSA. This CDR3 spans 17 amino acids. After removal of 5 bases from V and 0 bases from J, the junction contained 10 bases not matched to a gene. CDR3: CASSATRDSFSGNTIYF. CDR3 sequence (DNA): TGTGCCAGCAGCGCCACCAGGGACAGTTTCTCTGGAAACACCATATATTTT.

The rearrangement uses TRBV19 and TRBJ2-1, with D possibly being TRBD1 (5 bases). The CDR3 contains 16 residues. Trimming took 2 bases from V and 7 from J, leaving 18 bases between them. CDR1 is LNHDA and CDR2 is SQIVND in the germline V gene (reference sequence). DNA of the CDR3: TGTGCCAGTAGTATACGACAGACCTTAGGGAAGAATGAGCAGTTCTTC. This codes for CASSIRQTLGKNEQFF.

V usage is TRBV4-1 and J usage is TRBJ1-1, with 8 bases fitting TRBD1. CDR1 and CDR2 (germline): MGHRA, YSYEKL. V trimming: 5 bases; J trimming: 3 bases; junction bases outside the gene matches: 20. This CDR3 is 19 amino acids long. DNA for the CDR3: TGCGCCAGCAGCAACCCCATTCCAGGGGGCCTAGGGAGGGACACTGAAGCTTTCTTT. It codes for CASSNPIPGGLGRDTEAFF.

CDR3 sequence: CASSFTDRNQPQHF. CDR3 DNA: TGTGCCAGCAGCTTCACGGACAGGAATCAGCCCCAGCATTTT. The rearrangement uses TRBV7-2 and TRBJ1-5; 7 nucleotides align to TRBD1. V was clipped by 3 bases and J by 4 bases; unmatched bases: 3. The CDR3 sequence is 14 residues long. The germline V gene encodes CDR1 SGHTA and CDR2 FQGNSA.

The V and J genes are TRBV19 and TRBJ2-5, with 7 nucleotides matching TRBD2. CDR3 length: 14 amino acids. Germline V lookup: CDR1 LNHDA, CDR2 SQIVND (reference sequence). The ends lost 4 bases at V and 5 bases at J; junction bases unmatched: 7. In nucleotides, the CDR3 is TGTGCCAGTAGTAACCTGCGGGGGATTGAGACCCAGTACTTC. This translates into CASSNLRGIETQYF.

The CDR3: CASSLGQGYTF. The DNA for the CDR3 is TGTGCCAGCAGTTTAGGACAAGGCTACACCTTC. The chain recombines TRBV28 with TRBJ1-2; D might be TRBD1 (5 bases). The CDR3 contains 11 residues. Germline V lookup: CDR1 MDHEN, CDR2 SYDVKM. Deletions cut 2 bases from V and 8 bases from J, with 6 bases between.

The V call is TRBV18, the J call TRBJ2-3; D might be TRBD2 (5 bases). The germline V and J ends were trimmed by 3 bases and 5 bases, with 18 bases remaining between them. The CDR3 covers 16 residues. Germline V lookup: CDR1 KGHSH, CDR2 LQKENI. For the CDR3, the DNA is TGTGCCAGCTCACCCAAGGAGGCCGGGCGGGTAGATACGCAGTATTTT. It specifies CASSPKEAGRVDTQYF.

The chain employs TRBV5-1 and TRBJ2-5; maybe TRBD1 (5 bases). The germline V and J ends were trimmed by 1 base and 4 bases, with 14 bases remaining between them. The germline V gene encodes CDR1 SGHRS and CDR2 YFSETQ. The CDR3 sequence is 15 residues long. The CDR3 DNA is TGCGCCAGCAGCTTGCTCTCCAGGGCCGTAGAGACCCAGTACTTC. As protein: CASSLLSRAVETQYF.

The chain uses TRBV29-1 and TRBJ2-7, with TRBD1 as a possible D gene (6 bases). Deletions cut 0 bases from V and 1 base from J, with 13 bases between. The germline CDR1 and CDR2 sequences are SQVTM and ANQGSEA. The length of the CDR3 is 15 residues. CDR3 DNA: TGCAGCGTTGAAGACCTCGCCGGGACATCCTACGAGCAGTACTTC. It specifies CSVEDLAGTSYEQYF.

This clone was found once. V usage is TRBV7-9 and J usage is TRBJ2-1; the D gene is possibly TRBD2 (5 bases). This CDR3 region has 14 residues. Germline V gene data show CDR1 as SEHNR and CDR2 as FQNEAQ (reference sequence). V was clipped by 0 bases and J by 7 bases, with 10 bases between them. This CDR3 is CASSLAGGGNEQFF. The CDR3 DNA sequence: TGTGCCAGCAGCTTAGCAGGAGGAGGTAATGAGCAGTTCTTC. Supplemented by reference TRBV7-9 and TRBJ2-1, the full variable domain reads DTGVSQNPRHKITKRGQNVTFRCDPISEHNRLYWYRQTLGQGPEFLTYFQNEAQLEKSRLLSDRFSAERPKGSFSTLEIQRTEQGDSAMYLCASSLAGGGNEQFFGPGTRLTVL.

The chain joins TRBV4-3 to TRBJ1-2; D gene ambiguous. V was clipped by 1 base and J by 4 bases, with 10 bases between them. Germline V gives CDR1 LGHNA, CDR2 YSLEER. The CDR3 sequence is 14 residues long. CDR3 residues: CASSQGGSSYGYTF. The CDR3 DNA follows: TGCGCCAGCAGCCAAGGAGGATCCAGCTATGGCTACACCTTC.

This sequence joins TRBV4-1 and TRBJ1-1; 12 bases agree with TRBD1. This CDR3 has 18 amino acids. Per the germline V gene, CDR1 is MGHRA and CDR2 is YSYEKL. The V gene end was trimmed by 7 bases and the J gene end by 4 bases; junction bases not matched to a gene: 16. Here the CDR3 reads CASTIRVPGQGASTEAFF. The DNA of the CDR3 is TGCGCCAGCACCATAAGAGTCCCGGGACAGGGGGCCTCCACTGAAGCTTTCTTT.

The V gene is TRBV30, the J gene TRBJ1-3; 11 bases are shared with TRBD1. CDR1 and CDR2 (germline): GTSNPN, SVGIG (reference sequence). The junction had 2 bases not matched to a gene; V was cut back by 0 bases and J by 4 bases. The CDR3 runs to 15 residues. CDR3 DNA sequence: TGTGCCTGGAGTGTAGGGGACAGGGGGGGAAACACCATATATTTT. Translating gives CAWSVGDRGGNTIYF.

The chain is built from TRBV5-1 and TRBJ1-1; tentative D call: TRBD1 (6 bases). With 3 bases removed from V and 5 bases from J, the gap between germline ends came to 11 bases. Germline assignment: CDR1 SGHRS and CDR2 YFSETQ. The CDR3 consists of 13 residues. The CDR3 loop reads CASSSGDLTEAFF. The DNA of the CDR3 is TGCGCCAGCAGCTCAGGGGATTTGACTGAAGCTTTCTTT.

A single count supports this clone. The CDR3 loop is CASSPNSGQGDYGYTF. CDR3 in DNA: TGCGCCAGCAGCCCCAACTCGGGACAGGGGGACTATGGCTACACCTTC. The chain recombines TRBV5-1 with TRBJ1-2, with 11 bases lining up with TRBD1. The V gene end was trimmed by 4 bases and the J gene end by 3 bases; junction bases not matched to a gene: 8. From germline, CDR1 is SGHRS and CDR2 YFSETQ. CDR3 size: 16 residues. Drawing the rest from reference TRBV5-1 and TRBJ1-2, the complete variable domain is KAGVTQTPRYLIKTRGQQVTLSCSPISGHRSVSWYQQTPGQGLQFLFEYFSETQRNKGNFPGRFSGRQFSNSRSEMNVSTLELGDSALYLCASSPNSGQGDYGYTFGSGTRLTVV.

This clone was counted a single time. The chain has TRBV7-6 and TRBJ2-7; D is perhaps TRBD1 (6 bases). The CDR3 runs to 14 residues. CDR1 is SGHVS, CDR2 FNYEAQ, per germline. V was clipped by 5 bases and J by 5 bases, with 16 bases between them. The CDR3 protein is CASSAGQFLDEQYF. DNA of the CDR3: TGTGCCAGCAGCGCCGGACAGTTTCTCGACGAGCAGTACTTC.

The rearrangement joins TRBV6-5 to TRBJ2-7; D is uncertain. The germline gives CDR1 MNHEY, CDR2 SVGAGI. V lost 6 bases and J lost 2, with 11 bases in between. CDR3 length equals 13 residues. The CDR3 DNA is TGTGCCAGCAGAAACTCGGTGGCCTACGAGCAGTACTTC. This translates into CASRNSVAYEQYF.

The chain links TRBV21-1 to TRBJ2-2; the table's D call of TRBD1 was not tested on the DNA. TRBV21-1 is listed as a pseudogene. The CDR3 has 15 residues. The CDR3 DNA reads TGTGCCAGCACCACTCCGGGACAGAACACCGGGGAGCTGTTTTTT. Translated, it gives CASTTPGQNTGELFF.

V gene TRBV27 combines with J gene TRBJ2-7; D is ambiguous. With 7 bases removed from V and 0 bases from J, the gap between germline ends came to 10 bases. This CDR3 has 13 residues. Looked up from germline, CDR1 is MNHEY and CDR2 is SMNVEV (reference sequence). In nucleotides, the CDR3 is TGTGCCAGCACGAACGGGTACTCCTACGAGCAGTACTTC. The encoded protein is CASTNGYSYEQYF.

The gene calls are TRBV19 and TRBJ1-6, with 8 bases that match TRBD1. The CDR3 is made up of 14 amino acids. The J segment lost 7 bases and the V segment lost 7 bases, leaving 6 bases of the junction unmatched. Per the germline V gene, CDR1 is LNHDA and CDR2 is SQIVND (reference sequence). The DNA of the CDR3 is TGTGCCAGTAAGGACAGGGAAGGAAATTCACCCCTCCACTTT. Its protein product is CASKDREGNSPLHF.

This clone was found a few times. The chain is built from TRBV2 and TRBJ1-5, with D unclear. The CDR3 runs 14 residues. Germline V gene lookup returns CDR1 SNHLY and CDR2 FYNNEI. Trimming stripped 7 bases from V and 0 bases from J, with 10 bases between. The DNA of the CDR3 is TGTGCCAGCAATCGCGTTTATAGCAATCAGCCCCAGCATTTT. Its protein product is CASNRVYSNQPQHF.

The chain couples TRBV13 to TRBJ2-7; 8 nucleotides align to TRBD2. Germline lookup yields CDR1 PRHDT and CDR2 FYEKMQ (reference sequence). The CDR3 is 15 residues long. Trimming cost V 6 bases and J 2 bases; bases outside gene matches: 9. The CDR3 region has the DNA TGTGCCAGCAGGCCACGGGAGGGGAAAGCCTACGAGCAGTACTTC. This codes for CASRPREGKAYEQYF.

The rearrangement uses TRBV9 and TRBJ2-5; D uncertain. Per germline, CDR1 SGDLS and CDR2 YYNGEE. Trimming removed 0 bases at V and 7 bases at J, with 4 bases between. This CDR3 region has 11 residues. CDR3: CASSVATTQYF. CDR3 in DNA: TGTGCCAGCAGCGTAGCTACGACCCAGTACTTC.

The DNA for the CDR3 is TGTGCCAGCAGTCTTGGGGCGAAGGGTGGCTACACCTTC. It yields the protein CASSLGAKGGYTF. The J gene is TRBJ1-2, the V gene TRBV2; D perhaps matches TRBD1 (5 bases). V was trimmed by 5 bases and J by 7 bases, leaving 14 bases between them. CDR1 is SNHLY, CDR2 FYNNEI, per germline. CDR3 length equals 13 residues.

The chain recombines TRBV4-3 with TRBJ2-2; TRBD1 might be the D (6 bases). V gave up 4 bases and J gave up 7 bases, with 13 bases separating them. This CDR3 has 14 amino acids. Germline V lookup: CDR1 LGHNA, CDR2 YSLEER. The CDR3 nucleotides read TGCGCCAGCAGCCTAAGACAGGTTGGCGGGGAGCTGTTTTTT. Its protein product is CASSLRQVGGELFF.

The chain carries TRBV7-9 and TRBJ1-4, with TRBD1 identical over 9 bases. Trimming took 1 base from V and 8 from J; bases not matched to a gene: 2. The CDR3 has 14 amino acids. Germline assignment: CDR1 SEHNR and CDR2 FQNEAQ (reference sequence). DNA of the CDR3: TGTGCCAGCAGCTTAGGGGGGACAGGGGAAAAACTGTTTTTT. It is translated as CASSLGGTGEKLFF.

The table lists this clone with a few counts. CDR3 loop: CARGTGGSSGANVLTF. The CDR3 bases are TGTGCCAGGGGGACAGGGGGAAGTTCTGGGGCCAACGTCCTGACTTTC. The chain couples TRBV2 to TRBJ2-6, with 11 bases that match TRBD1. CDR1 and CDR2 from the germline V gene are SNHLY and FYNNEI. The CDR3 consists of 16 residues. V shed 9 bases, J shed 1 base, and the junction held 5 bases outside the gene matches.

The chain links TRBV19 to TRBJ2-5; D is perhaps TRBD2 (6 bases). CDR3 length: 13 residues. Germline CDR1 and CDR2: LNHDA and SQIVND (reference sequence). Trimming removed 6 bases at V and 1 base at J, with 9 bases between. The CDR3 bases are TGTGCCAGTAGCGCCGGGAGCCAAGAGACCCAGTACTTC. Protein: CASSAGSQETQYF.